Presented here are 32 T cell receptor beta chains from one specimen sequenced in a study of shared clonotypes between healthy human individuals (dated by TCRdb to about 2020). The method was the immunoSEQ multiplex PCR assay. Sourced from immuneACCESS, this table was stored by TCRdb with only in-frame sequences that have V and J called. A share of the clones is absent; for the studies checked, an unresolved V gene accounts for under half, and the remainder has no known explanation. This sample has under 2,500,000 clones in its table, and roughly 95% of those were observed once. The biggest ten clones account for around 0.13% of the sample. The sequenced material came from naive CD4+ T cells sorted from blood. The cell subset or site label corresponds to: CD45RA+ positively selected. The receptors stem from a man between 18 and 35 years old in good health.

The chain combines TRBV5-1 with TRBJ2-3; 7 nucleotides align to TRBD2. V shed 5 bases, J shed 5 bases, and the junction held 8 bases outside the gene matches. Germline loops: CDR1 SGHRS, CDR2 YFSETQ. The CDR3 is 14 residues long. The CDR3 loop is CASRSRGDGDTQYF. The DNA of the CDR3 is TGCGCCAGCAGGAGTCGGGGGGACGGAGATACGCAGTATTTT. Full variable domain (missing parts from reference TRBV5-1 and TRBJ2-3): KAGVTQTPRYLIKTRGQQVTLSCSPISGHRSVSWYQQTPGQGLQFLFEYFSETQRNKGNFPGRFSGRQFSNSRSEMNVSTLELGDSALYLCASRSRGDGDTQYFGPGTRLTVL.

This clone was detected a few times. This chain links TRBV4-1 with TRBJ2-4; 10 nucleotides match TRBD2. The CDR3 consists of 15 residues. Germline-derived CDR1 and CDR2 are MGHRA and YSYEKL. V trimming: 3 bases; J trimming: 9 bases; junction bases outside the gene matches: 8. The CDR3 protein is CASSHPTQREGIQYF. The CDR3 DNA sequence: TGCGCCAGCAGCCATCCCACCCAGCGGGAGGGCATTCAGTACTTC.

The chain carries TRBV9 and TRBJ1-1; D unclear. This CDR3 comprises 14 residues. V dropped 1 base and J dropped 7 bases, with 14 bases sitting between them. CDR1 is SGDLS and CDR2 is YYNGEE in the germline V gene. The CDR3 spells CASSVRPAGDEAFF. The CDR3 DNA sequence: TGTGCCAGCAGCGTAAGACCCGCTGGCGATGAAGCTTTCTTT.

The chain employs TRBV29-1 and TRBJ1-1; D is uncertain. Germline V gives CDR1 SQVTM, CDR2 ANQGSEA. Trimming left V 4 bases short and J 0 bases short, with 6 bases between. The CDR3 contains 12 residues. The CDR3 reads CSVGSMNTEAFF. In DNA form, the CDR3 reads TGCAGCGTTGGGTCCATGAACACTGAAGCTTTCTTT.

The CDR3 coding sequence is TGTGCCAGCAGCGCGCCGGCGGGTGGAAACACCATATATTTT. This encodes CASSAPAGGNTIYF. J is TRBJ1-3 and V is TRBV9; D not resolved. CDR1 is SGDLS and CDR2 is YYNGEE in the germline V gene. Trimming shortened V by 3 bases and J by 3 bases, and 10 bases separated the two germline ends. The CDR3 sequence is 14 residues long. The full variable domain, its missing parts supplied by reference TRBV9 and TRBJ1-3, is DSGVTQTPKHLITATGQRVTLRCSPRSGDLSVYWYQQSLDQGLQFLIQYYNGEERAKGNILERFSAQQFPDLHSELNLSSLELGDSALYFCASSAPAGGNTIYFGEGSWLTVV.

The chain has TRBV2 and TRBJ1-3, with 7 bases fitting TRBD1. Looked up from germline, CDR1 is SNHLY and CDR2 is FYNNEI. CDR3 size: 12 residues. J gave up 4 bases and V 8 bases, and 2 bases lay outside the gene matches. CDR3: CASDRAGNTIYF. The CDR3 nucleotides are TGTGCCAGCGACAGGGCCGGAAACACCATATATTTT.

The rearrangement uses TRBV4-1 and TRBJ2-2; 9 nucleotides align to TRBD2. The CDR3 sequence is 17 residues long. V trimming: 0 bases; J trimming: 6 bases; junction bases outside the gene matches: 8. Germline CDR1 is MGHRA and CDR2 is YSYEKL. The CDR3 spells CASSQESGGRASGELFF. CDR3 DNA: TGCGCCAGCAGCCAAGAGTCTGGCGGGAGGGCCTCCGGGGAGCTGTTTTTT.

This clone was seen a single time. The chain recombines TRBV5-6 with TRBJ1-6; TRBD1 aligns across 10 bases. The CDR3 has 16 amino acids. V dropped 1 base and J dropped 9; count of bases not matched to a gene: 7. The germline gives CDR1 SGHDT, CDR2 YYEEEE. CDR3 amino acids: CASSLFGGQGLSPLHF. In DNA form, the CDR3 reads TGTGCCAGCAGCTTGTTCGGGGGACAGGGGCTTTCACCCCTCCACTTT.

This chain joins TRBV18 and TRBJ1-1; 8 bases are a match to TRBD1. Germline V gene data show CDR1 as KGHSH and CDR2 as LQKENI. Losses at the gene ends were 4 bases for V and 0 bases for J; bases not matched to a gene: 10. This CDR3 has 17 residues. The CDR3 region is CASSLGGQGLMNTEAFF. The CDR3 coding sequence is TGTGCCAGCTCACTCGGAGGACAGGGACTTATGAACACTGAAGCTTTCTTT.

This clone was observed a single time. The CDR3 is CASSLEGPRGPDTQYF. For the CDR3, the DNA is TGTGCCAGCAGCTTGGAGGGTCCCCGGGGCCCAGATACGCAGTATTTT. The rearrangement uses TRBV5-6 and TRBJ2-3; D may be TRBD1 or TRBD2 (5 bases each). The CDR3 contains 16 residues. The ends were cut back, 0 bases at V and 4 bases at J, with 15 bases in the middle. The germline CDR1 and CDR2 sequences are SGHDT and YYEEEE. Drawing the rest from reference TRBV5-6 and TRBJ2-3, the complete variable domain is DAGVTQSPTHLIKTRGQQVTLRCSPKSGHDTVSWYQQALGQGPQFIFQYYEEEERQRGNFPDRFSGHQFPNYSSELNVNALLLGDSALYLCASSLEGPRGPDTQYFGPGTRLTVL.

Points on this clone: Other nucleotide sequences in the sample specify the same CDR3. CDR3 nucleotide sequence: TGTGCCAGCAGTTACGGGACTGGCTCTGAGACCCAGTACTTC. As protein: CASSYGTGSETQYF. The rearrangement joins TRBV6-5 to TRBJ2-5; D might be TRBD2 (6 bases). This CDR3 has 14 amino acids. Trimming took off 2 bases at V and 5 bases at J, with 12 bases between the two ends. Germline V CDR1 and CDR2: MNHEY, SVGAGI.

The rearrangement links TRBV7-2 to TRBJ2-7; 7 nucleotides match TRBD1. After removal of 5 bases from V and 2 bases from J, the junction contained 3 bases not matched to a gene. In germline, CDR1 is SGHTA, CDR2 FQGNSA. The CDR3 contains 13 residues. The CDR3 DNA reads as TGTGCCAGCAGCCGGGACAGCGCCTACGAGCAGTACTTC. Amino acids: CASSRDSAYEQYF.

The count of this clone is one. V usage is TRBV6-5 and J usage is TRBJ1-4; no firm D call. The CDR3 is 13 amino acids. The V and J ends lost 6 bases and 12 bases respectively, with 17 bases between them. Germline CDR1 reads MNHEY; CDR2 reads SVGAGI. The CDR3 DNA reads as TGTGCCAGCAGCCCGAGGGAAGGGTTCCAACTGTTTTTT. Protein: CASSPREGFQLFF.

The chain uses TRBV19 and TRBJ2-3, with 9 bases fitting TRBD2. The CDR3 has 16 amino acids. Germline CDR1 reads LNHDA; CDR2 reads SQIVND (reference sequence). The ends lost 3 bases at V and 5 bases at J; junction bases unmatched: 9. The CDR3 DNA reads TGTGCCAGTAGTATCCAGCTAGCGGGAACGGGAGATACGCAGTATTTT. Amino acids: CASSIQLAGTGDTQYF.

The chain carries TRBV19 and TRBJ2-7; 11 bases are shared with TRBD2. The CDR3 loop spans 12 amino acids. V lost 5 bases, J lost 11 bases, and 5 bases stayed unmatched. Germline V lookup: CDR1 LNHDA, CDR2 SQIVND (reference sequence). The CDR3 coding sequence is TGTGCCAGTAGTGCGGGACTAGCGGAGAAGTACTTC. Protein: CASSAGLAEKYF. The variable domain in full, completed from reference TRBV19 and TRBJ2-7, reads DGGITQSPKYLFRKEGQNVTLSCEQNLNHDAMYWYRQDPGQGLRLIYYSQIVNDFQKGDIAEGYSVSREKKESFPLTVTSAQKNPTAFYLCASSAGLAEKYFGPGTRLTVT.

This chain joins TRBV2 and TRBJ1-5; possibly TRBD1 for D (6 bases). The CDR3 contains 16 residues. V was shortened by 4 bases and J by 9 bases, with 22 bases between the two germline ends. CDR1 is SNHLY, CDR2 FYNNEI, per germline. In nucleotides, the CDR3 is TGTGCCAGCAGTGGCCCGCCTGACAGGTTGGTTGGGCCCCAGCATTTT. Translation: CASSGPPDRLVGPQHF.

The count of this clone is one. The chain links TRBV27 to TRBJ2-3; perhaps TRBD2 as D (6 bases). V was clipped by 3 bases and J by 0 bases, with 10 bases between them. The CDR3 totals 15 residues. Germline V lookup: CDR1 MNHEY, CDR2 SMNVEV (reference sequence). The CDR3 bases are TGTGCCAGCAGTTTTCGGGGGACTAGCACAGATACGCAGTATTTT. Protein product: CASSFRGTSTDTQYF.

The gene calls are TRBV11-2 and TRBJ1-1; weak D call: TRBD1 (5 bases). Germline V CDR1 and CDR2: SGHAT, FQNNGV. Trimming stripped 6 bases from V and 3 bases from J, with 11 bases between. This CDR3 spans 13 amino acids. The CDR3 loop reads CASSDSVYTEAFF. The CDR3 coding sequence is TGTGCCAGCAGTGACAGTGTATACACTGAAGCTTTCTTT.

The chain joins TRBV27 to TRBJ1-6; D remains unclear. Germline lookup yields CDR1 MNHEY and CDR2 SMNVEV (reference sequence). With 2 bases removed from V and 7 bases from J, the gap between germline ends came to 12 bases. CDR3 length: 15 residues. The CDR3 here is CASSLGNLANSPLHF. CDR3 sequence (DNA): TGTGCCAGCAGTTTAGGGAATCTTGCGAATTCACCCCTCCACTTT.

The CDR3 region is CASSGAERQYF. In DNA form, the CDR3 reads TGCGCCAGCAGTGGGGCCGAGCGGCAGTACTTC. The gene calls are TRBV10-2 and TRBJ2-7; D uncertain. Trimming cost V 4 bases and J 9 bases, with 10 bases left between them. The germline gives CDR1 WSHSY, CDR2 SAAADI. CDR3 length equals 11 residues.

This sequence joins TRBV9 and TRBJ2-7, with TRBD1 as a possible D gene (5 bases). Germline values: CDR1 SGDLS, CDR2 YYNGEE. CDR3 size: 13 residues. V gave up 0 bases and J gave up 7 bases, with 11 bases separating them. For the CDR3, the DNA is TGTGCCAGCAGCGTAGATGCAGGGCGGGAGCAGTACTTC. Translation gives CASSVDAGREQYF.

The chain couples TRBV29-1 to TRBJ2-3, with 7 bases that match TRBD2. J lost 3 bases, V lost 7 bases, and 10 bases had no gene match. Germline V gene sequence: CDR1 SQVTM, CDR2 ANQGSEA. There are 14 residues in the CDR3. CDR3 bases: TGCAGCGGTAAGGAGCGGGGAACTACAGATACGCAGTATTTT. This sequence encodes CSGKERGTTDTQYF.

The rearrangement joins TRBV14 to TRBJ1-1; perhaps TRBD1 as D (5 bases). The CDR3 has 12 amino acids. Trimming pared 9 bases from V and 1 base from J, leaving 9 bases between. Germline V CDR1 and CDR2: SGHDN, FVKESK. The chain's CDR3 is CASTGGNTEAFF. DNA of the CDR3: TGTGCCAGTACCGGGGGGAACACTGAAGCTTTCTTT.

Turning to this clone: The sample carries other DNA sequences with the same CDR3. The rearrangement links TRBV30 to TRBJ1-2; D is ambiguous. CDR1 and CDR2 from the germline V gene are GTSNPN and SVGIG (reference sequence). The CDR3 contains 13 residues. V gave up 0 bases and J gave up 1 base, with 6 bases separating them. The DNA for the CDR3 is TGTGCCTGGAGTGTACAAGTTAACTATGGCTACACCTTC. The encoded protein is CAWSVQVNYGYTF. Drawing the rest from reference TRBV30 and TRBJ1-2, the complete variable domain is SQTIHQWPATLVQPVGSPLSLECTVEGTSNPNLYWYRQAAGRGLQLLFYSVGIGQISSEVPQNLSASRPQDRQFILSSKKLLLSDSGFYLCAWSVQVNYGYTFGSGTRLTVV.

The V and J genes are TRBV5-1 and TRBJ1-6, with TRBD1 matching over 7 bases. Unmatched junction bases numbered 14, after V lost 0 bases and J lost 8 bases. The germline CDR1 and CDR2 sequences are SGHRS and YFSETQ. This CDR3 is 18 amino acids long. For the CDR3, the DNA is TGCGCCAGCAGCTTGGGGTCCTCCGGGACAGTGTTTCATTCACCCCTCCACTTT. Protein: CASSLGSSGTVFHSPLHF.

The genes are TRBV5-1 and TRBJ2-3; 11 bases line up with TRBD2. Germline assignment: CDR1 SGHRS and CDR2 YFSETQ. The CDR3 totals 16 residues. Trimming removed 3 bases from V and 1 base from J; junction bases left unmatched: 4. CDR3 coding DNA: TGCGCCAGCAGCTGGGGACTAGCGGATGGCACAGATACGCAGTATTTT. The encoded protein is CASSWGLADGTDTQYF.

This sequence joins TRBV29-1 and TRBJ2-3; tentative D call: TRBD2 (6 bases). The germline gives CDR1 SQVTM, CDR2 ANQGSEA. With 7 bases removed from V and 0 bases from J, the gap between germline ends came to 17 bases. This CDR3 is 15 amino acids long. Here the CDR3 reads CSASFSGPSTDTQYF. The DNA for the CDR3 is TGCAGCGCTTCGTTCAGCGGGCCTAGCACAGATACGCAGTATTTT.

In nucleotides, the CDR3 is TGTGCCAGCAGTGACCGGGCAAAGGCCCGAAATTCACCCCTCCACTTT. This gives the protein CASSDRAKARNSPLHF. The rearrangement uses TRBV6-4 and TRBJ1-6; D remains unclear. The CDR3 contains 16 residues. CDR1 and CDR2 (germline): MRHNA, SNTAGT. V lost 2 bases and J lost 7, with 15 bases in between.

The chain has TRBV6-5 and TRBJ2-5; tentatively, D is TRBD1 or TRBD2 (6 bases each). Between the trimmed V and J ends, which lost 6 bases and 2 bases, there was a span of 7 bases. Per the germline V gene, CDR1 is MNHEY and CDR2 is SVGAGI. The CDR3 length is 12 residues. CDR3 sequence reads: CASRGGQETQYF. The CDR3, as DNA: TGTGCCAGCAGAGGGGGGCAAGAGACCCAGTACTTC.

The chain combines TRBV5-1 with TRBJ2-2; possibly TRBD2 for D (6 bases). The CDR3 loop spans 13 amino acids. CDR1 and CDR2 from the germline V gene are SGHRS and YFSETQ. V dropped 4 bases and J dropped 4 bases, with 8 bases sitting between them. CDR3 DNA: TGCGCCAGCAGCGAGACTAGCACCGGGGAGCTGTTTTTT. As protein: CASSETSTGELFF.

This chain uses TRBV7-2 with TRBJ1-1; D perhaps matches TRBD1 (6 bases). The CDR3 extends over 14 amino acids. CDR1 is SGHTA and CDR2 is FQGNSA in the germline V gene. The ends were cut back, 8 bases at V and 6 bases at J, with 19 bases in the middle. The CDR3 loop is CASSLVGQPAEAFF. The CDR3 DNA is TGTGCCAGCTCCCTAGTCGGACAGCCCGCTGAAGCTTTCTTT.

DNA for the CDR3: TGTGCCAGCAGGAGAGGGTTTGACACTGAAGCTTTCTTT. It encodes CASRRGFDTEAFF. The chain combines TRBV13 with TRBJ1-1, with no clear D. This CDR3 is 13 amino acids long. The V gene's germline CDR1 is PRHDT and CDR2 FYEKMQ (reference sequence). Trimming left V 6 bases short and J 3 bases short, with 11 bases between.